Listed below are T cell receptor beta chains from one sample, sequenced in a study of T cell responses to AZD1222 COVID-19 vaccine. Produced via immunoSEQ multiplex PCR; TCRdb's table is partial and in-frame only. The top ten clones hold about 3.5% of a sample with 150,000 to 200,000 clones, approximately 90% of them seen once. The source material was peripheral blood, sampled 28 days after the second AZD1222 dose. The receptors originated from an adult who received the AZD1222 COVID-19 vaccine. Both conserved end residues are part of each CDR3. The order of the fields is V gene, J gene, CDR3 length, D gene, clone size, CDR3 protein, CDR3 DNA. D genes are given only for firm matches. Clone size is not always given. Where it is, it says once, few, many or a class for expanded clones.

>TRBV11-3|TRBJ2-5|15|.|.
CASSFAVQQRGTQYF
TGTGCCAGCAGCTTCGCGGTCCAACAAAGAGGGACCCAGTACTTC
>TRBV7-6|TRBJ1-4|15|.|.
CASSLSGFLSEKLFF
TGTGCCAGCAGCTTAAGTGGGTTTTTGAGTGAAAAACTGTTTTTT
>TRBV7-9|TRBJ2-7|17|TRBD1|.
CASSLVVDRQGAYEQYF
TGTGCCAGCAGCTTAGTAGTGGACCGACAGGGGGCCTACGAGCAGTACTTC
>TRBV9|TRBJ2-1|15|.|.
CASSVTGGPPNEQFF
TGTGCCAGCAGCGTTACTGGAGGGCCCCCCAATGAGCAGTTCTTC
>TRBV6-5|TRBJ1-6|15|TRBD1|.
CASSNPTRGPSPLHF
TGTGCCAGCAGCAACCCCACCAGGGGGCCCAGTCCCCTCCACTTT
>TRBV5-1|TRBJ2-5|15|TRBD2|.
CASRRGSWYQETQYF
TGCGCCAGCAGGCGGGGGAGTTGGTACCAAGAGACCCAGTACTTC
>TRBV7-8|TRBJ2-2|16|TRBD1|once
CASSLSGTGYTGELFF
TGTGCCAGCAGCTTATCCGGGACAGGGTACACCGGGGAGCTGTTTTTT
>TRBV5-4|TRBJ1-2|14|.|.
CASSLGQSNYGYTF
TGTGCCAGCAGCTTGGGGCAGTCGAACTATGGCTACACCTTC
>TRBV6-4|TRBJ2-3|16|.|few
CASSRQFGGATDTQYF
TGTGCCAGCAGCCGACAGTTTGGCGGCGCCACAGATACGCAGTATTTT
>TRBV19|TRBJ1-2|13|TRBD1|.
CASSTGQGYGYTF
TGTGCCAGTAGTACGGGACAGGGATATGGCTACACCTTC
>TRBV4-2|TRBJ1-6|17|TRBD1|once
CASSHEPQGVGNSPLHF
TGTGCCAGCAGCCACGAACCTCAGGGGGTTGGTAATTCACCCCTCCACTTT
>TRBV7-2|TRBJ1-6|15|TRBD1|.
CASSQLSGGRSPLHF
TGTGCCAGCAGCCAACTATCAGGGGGTCGATCACCCCTCCACTTT
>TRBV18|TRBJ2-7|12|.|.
CASSPQGGEQYF
TGTGCCAGCTCACCGCAGGGAGGAGAGCAGTACTTC
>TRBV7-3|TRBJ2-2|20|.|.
CASSLNGAYPRITNTGELFF
TGTGCCAGCAGCTTAAACGGGGCCTACCCTAGGATTACGAACACCGGGGAGCTGTTTTTT
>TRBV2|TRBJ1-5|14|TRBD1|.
CASSGTGLGQPQHF
TGTGCCAGCAGTGGGACAGGGTTAGGTCAGCCCCAGCATTTT
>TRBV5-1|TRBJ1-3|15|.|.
CASSLEASYGNTIYF
TGCGCCAGCAGCTTGGAGGCCAGCTACGGAAACACCATATATTTT
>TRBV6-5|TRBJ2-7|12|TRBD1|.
CASVQGTYEQYF
TGTGCCAGCGTACAGGGGACCTACGAGCAGTACTTC
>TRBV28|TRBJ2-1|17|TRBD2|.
CASSLSGLKRSYNEQFF
TGTGCCAGCAGTTTATCGGGACTAAAGAGGTCCTACAATGAGCAGTTCTTC
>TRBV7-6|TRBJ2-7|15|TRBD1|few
CASSRQTGVTYEQYF
TGTGCCAGCAGCAGACAGACAGGGGTCACCTACGAGCAGTACTTC
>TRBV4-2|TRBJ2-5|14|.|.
CASSTGAIGETQYF
TGTGCCAGCAGCACAGGAGCCATCGGAGAGACCCAGTACTTC
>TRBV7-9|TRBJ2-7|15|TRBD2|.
CASSFGGAKTYEQYF
TGTGCCAGCAGCTTCGGGGGGGCAAAAACCTACGAGCAGTACTTC
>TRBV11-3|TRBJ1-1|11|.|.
CASSLGTEAFF
TGTGCCAGCAGCCTGGGGACAGAAGCTTTCTTT
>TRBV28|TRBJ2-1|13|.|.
CASSPPLVREQFF
TGTGCCAGCAGTCCCCCGCTGGTTCGTGAGCAGTTCTTC
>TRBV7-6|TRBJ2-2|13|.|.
CASSLSRDGELFF
TGTGCCAGCAGTCTGTCGCGAGACGGGGAGCTGTTTTTT
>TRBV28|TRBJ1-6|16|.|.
CASSFGSGSYNSPLHF
TGTGCCAGCAGTTTCGGCAGCGGCTCCTATAATTCACCCCTCCACTTT
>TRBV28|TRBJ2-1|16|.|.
CASSLVGAASYNEQFF
TGTGCCAGCAGTTTAGTCGGAGCAGCCTCCTACAATGAGCAGTTCTTC
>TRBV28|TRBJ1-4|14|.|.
CASSPTGAWEKLFF
TGTGCCAGCAGTCCCACGGGGGCGTGGGAAAAACTGTTTTTT
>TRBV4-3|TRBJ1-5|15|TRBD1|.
CASSPDRYSNQPQHF
TGCGCCAGCAGCCCGGACAGGTATAGCAATCAGCCCCAGCATTTT